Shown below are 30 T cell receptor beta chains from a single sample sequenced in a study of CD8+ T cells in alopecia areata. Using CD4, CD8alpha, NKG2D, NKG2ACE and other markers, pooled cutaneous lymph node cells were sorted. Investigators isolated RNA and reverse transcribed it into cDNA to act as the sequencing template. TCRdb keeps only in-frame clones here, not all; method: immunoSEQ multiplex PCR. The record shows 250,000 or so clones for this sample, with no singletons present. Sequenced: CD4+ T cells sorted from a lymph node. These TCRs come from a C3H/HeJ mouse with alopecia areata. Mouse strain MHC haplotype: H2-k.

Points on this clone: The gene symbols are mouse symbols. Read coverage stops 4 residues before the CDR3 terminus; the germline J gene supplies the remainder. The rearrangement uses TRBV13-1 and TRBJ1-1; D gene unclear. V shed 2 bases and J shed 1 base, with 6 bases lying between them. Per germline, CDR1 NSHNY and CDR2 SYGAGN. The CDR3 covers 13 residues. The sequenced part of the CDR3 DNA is TGTGCCAGCAGTGAAATAGGGAACACA. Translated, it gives CASSEIGNT. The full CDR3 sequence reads CASSEIGNTEVFF.

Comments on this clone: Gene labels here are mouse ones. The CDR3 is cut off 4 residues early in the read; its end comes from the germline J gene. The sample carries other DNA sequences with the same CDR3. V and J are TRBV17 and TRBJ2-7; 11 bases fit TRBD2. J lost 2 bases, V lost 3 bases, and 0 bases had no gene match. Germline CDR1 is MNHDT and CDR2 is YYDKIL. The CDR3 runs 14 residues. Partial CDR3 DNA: TGTGCTAGCAGTAGGGGACTGGGGGCCTAT. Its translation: CASSRGLGAY. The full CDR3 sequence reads CASSRGLGAYEQYF.

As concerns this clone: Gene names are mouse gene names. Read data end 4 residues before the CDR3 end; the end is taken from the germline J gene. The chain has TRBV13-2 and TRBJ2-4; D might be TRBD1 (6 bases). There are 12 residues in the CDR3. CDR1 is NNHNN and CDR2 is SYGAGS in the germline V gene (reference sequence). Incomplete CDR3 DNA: TGTGCCAGCGGGGGGACAACCAAC. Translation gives CASGGTTN. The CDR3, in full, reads CASGGTTNTLYF.

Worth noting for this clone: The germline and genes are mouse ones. CDR3 DNA, as far as it was read: TGTGCTAGCAGTTCTGGGGGGTCCCAAGAC. Residues: CASSSGGSQD. The CDR3 reads in full as CASSSGGSQDTQYF. The rearrangement joins TRBV29 to TRBJ2-5; 8 bases fit TRBD2. The CDR3 is cut off 4 residues early in the read; its end comes from the germline J gene. Germline V CDR1 and CDR2: MSHET, SYDVDS. This CDR3 region has 14 residues. Germline trimming cut 4 bases from V and 2 bases from J; bases unmatched to any gene: 2.

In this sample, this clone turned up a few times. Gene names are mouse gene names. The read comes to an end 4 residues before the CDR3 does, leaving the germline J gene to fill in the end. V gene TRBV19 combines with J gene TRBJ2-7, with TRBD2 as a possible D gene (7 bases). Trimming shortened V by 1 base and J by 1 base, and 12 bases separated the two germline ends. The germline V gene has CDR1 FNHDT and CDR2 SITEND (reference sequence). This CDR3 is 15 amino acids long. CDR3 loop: CASSIQRGGSYEQYF. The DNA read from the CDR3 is TGTGCCAGCAGTATACAGAGGGGGGGATCCTAT.

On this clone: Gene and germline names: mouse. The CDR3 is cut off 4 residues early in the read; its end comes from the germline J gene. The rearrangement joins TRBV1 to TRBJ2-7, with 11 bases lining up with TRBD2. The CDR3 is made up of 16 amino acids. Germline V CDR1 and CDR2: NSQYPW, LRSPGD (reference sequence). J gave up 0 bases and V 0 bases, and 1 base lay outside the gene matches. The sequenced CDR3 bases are TGCACCTGCAGTGCAGAGGGGACTGGGGGCTCCTAT. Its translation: CTCSAEGTGGSY. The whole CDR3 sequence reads CTCSAEGTGGSYEQYF.

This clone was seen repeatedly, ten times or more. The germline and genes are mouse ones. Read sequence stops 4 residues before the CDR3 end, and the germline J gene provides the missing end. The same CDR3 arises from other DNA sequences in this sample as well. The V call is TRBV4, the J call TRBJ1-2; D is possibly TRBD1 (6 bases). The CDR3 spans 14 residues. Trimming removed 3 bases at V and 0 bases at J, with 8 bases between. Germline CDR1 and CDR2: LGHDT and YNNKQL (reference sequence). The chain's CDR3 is CASSYRGANSDYTF. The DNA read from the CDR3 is TGTGCCAGCAGCTACAGGGGTGCAAACTCC.

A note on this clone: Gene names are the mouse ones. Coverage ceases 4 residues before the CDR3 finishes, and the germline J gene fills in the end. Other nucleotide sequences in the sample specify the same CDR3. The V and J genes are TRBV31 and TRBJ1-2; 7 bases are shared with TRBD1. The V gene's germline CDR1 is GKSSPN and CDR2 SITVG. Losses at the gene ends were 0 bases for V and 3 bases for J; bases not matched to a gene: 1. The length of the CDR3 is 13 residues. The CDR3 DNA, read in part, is TGTGCCTGGAGTCTGCAGGGGGACTCC. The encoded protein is CAWSLQGDS. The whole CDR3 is CAWSLQGDSDYTF.

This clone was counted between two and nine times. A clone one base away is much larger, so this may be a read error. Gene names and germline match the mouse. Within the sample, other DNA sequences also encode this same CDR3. The CDR3: CASSRGTSAETLYF. CDR3 DNA (partial): TGTGCCAGCAGTCGGGGGACTAGTGCAGAA. The rearrangement joins TRBV19 to TRBJ2-3, with D perhaps TRBD2 (6 bases). The read finishes 4 residues shy of the CDR3 end, and the germline J gene is used to complete it. The CDR3 has 14 amino acids. Germline assignment: CDR1 FNHDT and CDR2 SITEND (reference sequence). V gave up 4 bases and J gave up 0 bases, with 9 bases separating them.

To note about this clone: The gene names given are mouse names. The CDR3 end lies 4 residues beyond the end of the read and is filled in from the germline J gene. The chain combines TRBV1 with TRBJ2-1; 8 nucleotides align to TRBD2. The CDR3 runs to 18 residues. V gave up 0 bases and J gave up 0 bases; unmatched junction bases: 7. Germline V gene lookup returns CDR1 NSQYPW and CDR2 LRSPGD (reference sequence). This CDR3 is CTCSADHLGGYNYAEQFF. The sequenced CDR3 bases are TGCACCTGCAGTGCAGATCACCTGGGGGGTTATAACTATGCT.

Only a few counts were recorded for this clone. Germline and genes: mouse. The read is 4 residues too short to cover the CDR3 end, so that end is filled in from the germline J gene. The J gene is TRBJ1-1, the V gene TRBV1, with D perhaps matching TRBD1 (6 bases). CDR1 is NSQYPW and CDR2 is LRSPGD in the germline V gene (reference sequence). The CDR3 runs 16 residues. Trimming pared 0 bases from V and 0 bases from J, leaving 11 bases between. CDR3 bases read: TGCACCTGCAGTGCAGACAGGGAGGGGGCAAACACA. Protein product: CTCSADREGANT. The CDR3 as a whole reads CTCSADREGANTEVFF.

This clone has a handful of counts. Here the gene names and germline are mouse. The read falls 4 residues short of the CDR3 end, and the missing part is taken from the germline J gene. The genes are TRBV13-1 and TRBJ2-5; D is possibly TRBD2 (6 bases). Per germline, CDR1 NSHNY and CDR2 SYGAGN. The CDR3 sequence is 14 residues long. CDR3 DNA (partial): TGTGCCAGCAGTGATGCGGGGGGTTGGGAC. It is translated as CASSDAGGWD. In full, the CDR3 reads CASSDAGGWDTQYF.

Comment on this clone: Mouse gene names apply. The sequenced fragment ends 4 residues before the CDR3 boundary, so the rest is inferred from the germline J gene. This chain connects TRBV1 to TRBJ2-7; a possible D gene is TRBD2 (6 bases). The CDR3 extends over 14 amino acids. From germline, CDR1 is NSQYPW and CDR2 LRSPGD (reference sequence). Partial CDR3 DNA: TGCACCTGCAGTGCAGATCCTGGGGTGTAT. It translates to CTCSADPGVY. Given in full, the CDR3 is CTCSADPGVYEQYF.

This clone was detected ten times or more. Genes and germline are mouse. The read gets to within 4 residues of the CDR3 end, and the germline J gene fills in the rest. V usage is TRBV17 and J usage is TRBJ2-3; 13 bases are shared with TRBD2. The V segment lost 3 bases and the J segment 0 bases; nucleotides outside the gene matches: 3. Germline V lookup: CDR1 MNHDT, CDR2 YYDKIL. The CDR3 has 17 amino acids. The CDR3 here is CASSSRDWGGSAETLYF. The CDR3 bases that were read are TGTGCTAGCAGTAGTCGGGACTGGGGGGGTAGTGCAGAA.

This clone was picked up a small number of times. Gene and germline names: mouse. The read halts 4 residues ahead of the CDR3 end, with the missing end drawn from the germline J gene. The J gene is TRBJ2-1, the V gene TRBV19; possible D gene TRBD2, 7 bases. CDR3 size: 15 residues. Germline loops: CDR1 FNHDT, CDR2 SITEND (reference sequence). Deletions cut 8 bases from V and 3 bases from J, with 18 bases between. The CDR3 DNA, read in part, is TGTGCCAGTACTTGGGGGGCTAGCTTCTATGCT. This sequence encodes CASTWGASFYA. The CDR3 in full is CASTWGASFYAEQFF. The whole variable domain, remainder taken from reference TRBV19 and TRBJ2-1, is GGIITQTPKFLIGQEGQKLTLKCQQNFNHDTMYWYRQDSGKGLRLIYYSITENDLQKGDLSEGYDASREKKSSFSLTVTSAQKNEMAVFLCASTWGASFYAEQFFGPGTRLTVL.

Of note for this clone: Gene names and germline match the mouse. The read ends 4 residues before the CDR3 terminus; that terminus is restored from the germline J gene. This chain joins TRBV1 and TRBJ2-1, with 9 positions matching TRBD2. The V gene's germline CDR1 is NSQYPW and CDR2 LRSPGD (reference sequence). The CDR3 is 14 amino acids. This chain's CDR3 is CTCSVTGGGAEQFF. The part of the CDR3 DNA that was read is TGCACCTGCAGTGTGACTGGGGGCGGGGCT.

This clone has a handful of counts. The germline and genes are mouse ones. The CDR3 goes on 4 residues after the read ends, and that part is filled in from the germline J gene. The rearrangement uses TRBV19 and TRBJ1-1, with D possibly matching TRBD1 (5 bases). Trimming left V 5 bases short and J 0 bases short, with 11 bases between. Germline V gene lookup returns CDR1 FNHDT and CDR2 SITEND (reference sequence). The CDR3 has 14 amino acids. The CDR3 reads CASRRQRANTEVFF. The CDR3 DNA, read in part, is TGTGCCAGCAGACGACAGAGAGCAAACACA. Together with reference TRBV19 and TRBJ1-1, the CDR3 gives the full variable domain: GGIITQTPKFLIGQEGQKLTLKCQQNFNHDTMYWYRQDSGKGLRLIYYSITENDLQKGDLSEGYDASREKKSSFSLTVTSAQKNEMAVFLCASRRQRANTEVFFGKGTRLTVV.

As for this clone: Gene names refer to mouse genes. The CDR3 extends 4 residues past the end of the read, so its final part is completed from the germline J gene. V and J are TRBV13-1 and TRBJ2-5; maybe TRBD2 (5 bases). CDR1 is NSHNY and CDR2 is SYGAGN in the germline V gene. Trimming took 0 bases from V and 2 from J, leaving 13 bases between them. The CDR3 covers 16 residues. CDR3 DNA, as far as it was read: TGTGCCAGCAGTGATGAGAGGGTGTGGGGCCAAGAC. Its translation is CASSDERVWGQD. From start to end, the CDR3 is CASSDERVWGQDTQYF.

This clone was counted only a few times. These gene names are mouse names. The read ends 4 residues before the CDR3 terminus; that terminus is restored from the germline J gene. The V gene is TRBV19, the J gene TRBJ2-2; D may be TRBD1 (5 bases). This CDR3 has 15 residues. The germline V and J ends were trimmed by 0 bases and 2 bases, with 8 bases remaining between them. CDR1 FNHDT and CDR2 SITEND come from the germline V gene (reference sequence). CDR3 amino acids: CASSIERQNTGQLYF. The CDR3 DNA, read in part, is TGTGCCAGCAGTATAGAGAGACAGAACACCGGG.

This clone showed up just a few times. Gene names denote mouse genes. The sequenced part of the CDR3 DNA is TGTGCCTGGAGTCTGAGGACAGGGGGCGGCTCC. Translating gives CAWSLRTGGGS. The full CDR3 sequence reads CAWSLRTGGGSDYTF. The rearrangement links TRBV31 to TRBJ1-2; 11 bases fit TRBD1. The read falls 4 residues short of the CDR3 end, and the missing part is taken from the germline J gene. The CDR3 has 15 residues. J lost 4 bases, V lost 0 bases, and 4 bases had no gene match. Germline V CDR1 and CDR2: GKSSPN, SITVG.

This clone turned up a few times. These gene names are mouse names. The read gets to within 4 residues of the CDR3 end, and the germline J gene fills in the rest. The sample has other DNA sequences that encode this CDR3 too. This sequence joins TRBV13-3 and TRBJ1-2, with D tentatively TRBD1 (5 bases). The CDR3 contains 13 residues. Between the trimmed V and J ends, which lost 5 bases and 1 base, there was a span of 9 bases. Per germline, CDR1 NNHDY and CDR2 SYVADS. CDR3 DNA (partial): TGTGCCAGCAGCCCTGACAGAAACTCC. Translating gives CASSPDRNS. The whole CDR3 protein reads CASSPDRNSDYTF.

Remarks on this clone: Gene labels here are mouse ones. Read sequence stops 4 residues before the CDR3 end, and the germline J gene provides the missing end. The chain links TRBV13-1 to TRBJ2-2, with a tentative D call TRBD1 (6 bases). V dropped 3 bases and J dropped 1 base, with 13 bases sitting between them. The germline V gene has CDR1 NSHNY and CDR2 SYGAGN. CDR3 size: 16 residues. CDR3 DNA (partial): TGTGCCAGCAGTGCCACAGGGTGGGGAAACACCGGG. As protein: CASSATGWGNTG. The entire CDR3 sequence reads CASSATGWGNTGQLYF.

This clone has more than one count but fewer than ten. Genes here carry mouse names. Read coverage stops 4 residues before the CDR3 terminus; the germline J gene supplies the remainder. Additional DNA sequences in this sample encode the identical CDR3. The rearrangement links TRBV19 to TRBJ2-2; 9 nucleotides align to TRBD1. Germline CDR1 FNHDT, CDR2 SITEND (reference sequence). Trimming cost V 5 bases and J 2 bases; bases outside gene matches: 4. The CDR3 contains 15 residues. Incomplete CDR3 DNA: TGTGCCAGCAGCCATGGACAGGGGAACACCGGG. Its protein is CASSHGQGNTG. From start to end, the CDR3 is CASSHGQGNTGQLYF.

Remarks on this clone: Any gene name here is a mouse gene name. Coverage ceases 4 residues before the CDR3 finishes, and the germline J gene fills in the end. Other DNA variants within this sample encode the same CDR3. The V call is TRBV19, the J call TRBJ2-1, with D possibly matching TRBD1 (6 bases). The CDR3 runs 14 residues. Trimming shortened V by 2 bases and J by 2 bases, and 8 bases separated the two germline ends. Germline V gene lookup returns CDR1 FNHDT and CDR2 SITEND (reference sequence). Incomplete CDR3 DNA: TGTGCCAGCAGTATTGAGGGGGACTATGCT. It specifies CASSIEGDYA. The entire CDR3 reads CASSIEGDYAEQFF.

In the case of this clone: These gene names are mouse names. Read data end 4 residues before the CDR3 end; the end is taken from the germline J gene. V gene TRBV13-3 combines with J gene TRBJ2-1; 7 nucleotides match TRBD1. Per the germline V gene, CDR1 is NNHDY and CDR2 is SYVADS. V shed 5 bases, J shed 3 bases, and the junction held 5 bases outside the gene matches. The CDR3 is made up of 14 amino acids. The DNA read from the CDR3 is TGTGCCAGCAGATACAGGGGCGTCTATGCT. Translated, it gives CASRYRGVYA. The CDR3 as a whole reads CASRYRGVYAEQFF.

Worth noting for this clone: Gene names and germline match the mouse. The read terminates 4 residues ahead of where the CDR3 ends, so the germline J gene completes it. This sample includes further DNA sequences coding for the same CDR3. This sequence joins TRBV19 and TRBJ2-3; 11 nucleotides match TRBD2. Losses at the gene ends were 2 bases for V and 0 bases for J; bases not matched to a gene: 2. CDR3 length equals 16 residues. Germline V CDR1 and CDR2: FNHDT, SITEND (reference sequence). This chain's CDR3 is CASSMGTGGSAETLYF. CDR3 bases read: TGTGCCAGCAGTATGGGGACTGGGGGTAGTGCAGAA.

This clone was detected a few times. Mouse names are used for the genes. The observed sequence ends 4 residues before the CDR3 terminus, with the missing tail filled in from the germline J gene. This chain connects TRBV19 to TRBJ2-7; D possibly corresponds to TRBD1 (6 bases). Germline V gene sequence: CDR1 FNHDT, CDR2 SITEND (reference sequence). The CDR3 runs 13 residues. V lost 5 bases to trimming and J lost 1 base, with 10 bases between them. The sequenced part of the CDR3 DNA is TGTGCCAGCAGCAGGGGACGGTCCTAT. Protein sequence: CASSRGRSY. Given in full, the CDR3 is CASSRGRSYEQYF.

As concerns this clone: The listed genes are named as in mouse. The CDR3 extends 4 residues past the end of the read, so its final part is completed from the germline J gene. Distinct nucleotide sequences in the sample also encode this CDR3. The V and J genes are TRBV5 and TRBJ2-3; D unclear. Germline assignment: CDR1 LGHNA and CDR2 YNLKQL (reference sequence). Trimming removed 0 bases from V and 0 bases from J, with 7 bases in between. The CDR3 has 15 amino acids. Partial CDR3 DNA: TGTGCCAGCAGCCAAGAGGGTTCTAGTGCAGAA. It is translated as CASSQEGSSAE. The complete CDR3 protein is CASSQEGSSAETLYF.

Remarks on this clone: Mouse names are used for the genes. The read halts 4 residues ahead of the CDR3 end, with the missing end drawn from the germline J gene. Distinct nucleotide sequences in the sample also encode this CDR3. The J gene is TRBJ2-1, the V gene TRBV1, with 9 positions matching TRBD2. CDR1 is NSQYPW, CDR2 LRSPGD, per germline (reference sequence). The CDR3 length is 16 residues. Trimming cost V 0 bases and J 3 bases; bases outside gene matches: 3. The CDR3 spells CTCSADLGGRYAEQFF. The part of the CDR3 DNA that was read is TGCACCTGCAGTGCAGATTTGGGGGGGCGCTATGCT.

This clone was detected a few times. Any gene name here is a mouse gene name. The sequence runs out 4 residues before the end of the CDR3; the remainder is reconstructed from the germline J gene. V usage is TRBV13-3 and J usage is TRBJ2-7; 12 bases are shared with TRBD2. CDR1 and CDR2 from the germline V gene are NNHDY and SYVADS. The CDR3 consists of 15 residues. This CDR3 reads CASSDLGLGGDEQYF. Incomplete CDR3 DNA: TGTGCCAGCAGTGATCTTGGACTGGGGGGGGAT.